This T cell receptor beta chain stems from a study of CD4 T cells in relation to SARS-CoV-2 and coronaviruses. The wider study: The restricting HLA molecule for shared crossreactive spike epitopes was mapped.

TCRdb's copy holds only in-frame clones and misses some; the assay was immunoSEQ multiplex PCR. The profile shows around 69,000 clones, about 94% of them singletons. CD4+ T cells from unexposed donors were obtained before the COVID-19 pandemic (2011-2018). The CDR3 is 21 amino acids. The germline V and J ends were trimmed by 3 bases and 4 bases, with 33 bases remaining between them. Per the germline V gene, CDR1 is SGDLS and CDR2 is YYNGEE. The rearrangement uses TRBV9 and TRBJ2-3; weak D call: TRBD1 (5 bases). The source is a human donor in good health. What was sequenced was naive CD4+ T cells from PBMCs. The subset here: naive CD4+ T cells isolated by negative enrichment. In DNA, the CDR3 is TGTGCCAGCAGCGCTAGGATTTTTCAAGGGGCGCGCTTGGGCACATCAGATACGCAGTATTTT. Translated: CASSARIFQGARLGTSDTQYF.